This T cell receptor (beta chain) originates from a study of blood T cell repertoires in COVID-19. Study in general: Acute-phase and convalescent COVID-19 samples originated in the United States, Italy and Spain. Sources were T cells, B-cell-depleted T cells, or PBMCs; the material itself was cDNA or gDNA.

CDR1 and CDR2 from the germline V gene are KGHDR and SFDVKD. The V gene end was trimmed by 11 bases and the J gene end by 4 bases; junction bases not matched to a gene: 33. The CDR3 has 21 residues. Data came from immunoSEQ multiplex PCR; TCRdb stores just in-frame clones and leaves some out. The data show about 270,000 clones, with about four fifths seen just once and 8% to 10% held by the top ten. Sequencing was carried out using peripheral blood. The V call is TRBV24-1, the J call TRBJ1-2, with 7 bases matching TRBD1. This TCR was sampled from a woman aged 50 to 60 who had recovered from COVID-19. In DNA form, the CDR3 reads TGTGCCAAACCGCACAGGGTTACTCCAAGGGGGCCTCAAGGGGGATCCTATGGCTACACCTTC. The encoded protein is CAKPHRVTPRGPQGGSYGYTF.